These 2 T cell receptor beta chains were all obtained from the same sample, sequenced in a study of Graves' ophthalmopathy and Graves' hyperthyroidism. RNA transcripts yielded amplified TCR beta CDR3 regions. HTBI primers primed a first-round RT-PCR, and a second-round multiplex PCR followed. TCRdb called the multiplex PCR reads again in MiXCR, with one record for every CDR3 protein. The sample yields about 700,000 distinct CDR3 sequences, 40% seen once. The source material was peripheral blood. The receptors shown here come from an adult man with Graves' ophthalmopathy.

The rearrangement uses TRBV12-3 or TRBV12-4 and TRBJ2-7; D is uncertain. The ends were cut back, 5 bases at V and 12 bases at J, with 11 bases in the middle. The CDR3 consists of 10 residues. DNA for the CDR3: TGTGCCAGCAGTGAAGTAACGCCGTACTTC. This codes for CASSEVTPYF.

The chain couples TRBV4-2 to TRBJ2-7; no definite D call. Germline V gives CDR1 LGHNA, CDR2 YNFKEQ. The length of the CDR3 is 17 residues. The V and J ends lost 0 bases and 1 base respectively, with 16 bases between them. DNA for the CDR3: TGTGCCAGCAGCCAAGAAAGGTATACGCCGTTGTCCTACGAGCAGTACTTC. Protein sequence: CASSQERYTPLSYEQYF.